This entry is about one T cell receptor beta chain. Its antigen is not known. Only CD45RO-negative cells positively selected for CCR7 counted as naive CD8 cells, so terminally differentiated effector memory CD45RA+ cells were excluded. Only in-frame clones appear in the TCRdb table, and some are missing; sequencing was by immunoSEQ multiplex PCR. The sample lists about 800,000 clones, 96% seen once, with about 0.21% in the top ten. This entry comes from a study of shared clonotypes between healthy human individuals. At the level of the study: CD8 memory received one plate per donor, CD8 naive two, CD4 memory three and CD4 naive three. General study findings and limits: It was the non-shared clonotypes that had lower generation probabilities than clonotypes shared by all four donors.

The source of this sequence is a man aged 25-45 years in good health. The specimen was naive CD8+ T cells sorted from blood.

CDR3 DNA: TGTGCCAGCAGAGGGACCCGGGCTAATCCCTACGAGCAGTACTTC. This gives the protein CASRGTRANPYEQYF. This chain links TRBV11-2 with TRBJ2-7; TRBD1 or TRBD2 may be the D gene (5 bases each). CDR1 is SGHAT, CDR2 FQNNGV, per germline. The CDR3 is made up of 15 amino acids. Trimming cost V 6 bases and J 2 bases, with 17 bases left between them.